The sequence of this T cell receptor beta chain was determined in a study of CD8+ T cells in alopecia areata. Study results and caveats: Across lesional scalp, and particularly alopecia totalis/universalis, clonality surpassed that of normal scalp.

cDNA prepared by RNA extraction and subsequent reverse transcription served as the template for sequencing. Data came from immunoSEQ multiplex PCR; TCRdb stores just in-frame clones and leaves some out. The table lists about 42,000 clones, roughly 65% of them singletons. A note on this clone: Its antigen is not known.

The CDR3 consists of 12 residues. Germline values: CDR1 PRHDT, CDR2 FYEKMQ (reference sequence). J gave up 11 bases and V 4 bases, and 2 bases lay outside the gene matches. The sample's treatment: oral pan-JAK inhibitor, 5-10 mg twice daily. The receptor was derived from a human donor with alopecia areata. This sample comprised CD8+ T cells sorted from blood, obtained at week 4, from a patient treated with tofacitinib. This chain uses TRBV13 with TRBJ2-3; TRBD2 agrees at 11 bases. CDR3 sequence: CASSSGLAVQYF. For the CDR3, the DNA is TGTGCCAGCAGCTCGGGACTAGCGGTGCAGTATTTT.